This T cell receptor (beta chain) originates from a study of beta chain features in type 1 diabetes. Points from the study as a whole: The naive, central memory and Treg TCRB repertoires showed an apparent similarity that was greater among patients than among healthy donors. Type 1 diabetes patients showed a moderate but significant shortening of TCRB CDR3s in all four CD4+ subsets.

As concerns this clone: As yet, its antigen is unknown.

The CDR3 extends over 15 amino acids. Germline assignment: CDR1 SGDLS and CDR2 YYNGEE. The ends were cut back, 2 bases at V and 5 bases at J, with 16 bases in the middle. Since all of the isolated RNA was reverse transcribed, expressed TCRB transcripts were what got sequenced. This table comes from immunoSEQ multiplex PCR, and its TCRdb copy is limited to in-frame clones, with some not included. The data contain about 270,000 clones, 14% of them singletons. A CD45RO/CCR7/CD25/CD127/CD95/CD27 panel sorted naive, central memory, regulatory and stem cell-like memory CD4+ cells. The clonotype originates from a man aged 25 to 40 with type 1 diabetes. Specimen: naive CD4+ T cells from blood. The rearrangement uses TRBV9 and TRBJ2-5, with D perhaps TRBD1 (6 bases). CDR3 amino acids: CASSVGQPSFETQYF. The CDR3 DNA follows: TGTGCCAGCAGCGTTGGACAGCCATCCTTCGAGACCCAGTACTTC.